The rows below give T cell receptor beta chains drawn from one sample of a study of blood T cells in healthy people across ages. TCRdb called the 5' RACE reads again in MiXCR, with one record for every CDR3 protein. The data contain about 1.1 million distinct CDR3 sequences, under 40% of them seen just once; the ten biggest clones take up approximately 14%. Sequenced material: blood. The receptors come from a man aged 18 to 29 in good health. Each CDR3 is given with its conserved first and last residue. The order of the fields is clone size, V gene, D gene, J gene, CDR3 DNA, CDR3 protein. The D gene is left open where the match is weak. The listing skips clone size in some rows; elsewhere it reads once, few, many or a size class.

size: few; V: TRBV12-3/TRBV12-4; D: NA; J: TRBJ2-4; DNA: TGTGCCAGCAGTTCCCCGGGTCAGGTTGGGTCCAAAAACATTCAGTACTTC; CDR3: CASSSPGQVGSKNIQYF
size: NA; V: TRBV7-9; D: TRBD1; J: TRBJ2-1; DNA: TGTGCCAGCAGCCCCCTTGACAGGGAAAATGAGCGGTTCTTC; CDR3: CASSPLDRENERFF
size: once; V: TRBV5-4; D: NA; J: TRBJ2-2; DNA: TGTGCCAGCAGCTTGGAGCCGGTTGTGAACACCGGGGAGCTGTTTTTT; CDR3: CASSLEPVVNTGELFF
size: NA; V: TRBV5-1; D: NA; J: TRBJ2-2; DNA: TGCGCCAGCATGGGGGACAAAATCCCTCCCGGGGAGCTGTTTTTT; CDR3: CASMGDKIPPGELFF
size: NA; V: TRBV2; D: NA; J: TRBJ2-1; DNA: TGTGCCAGCAGCACCCCCTGGACAGAAGGGCAGTTCTTC; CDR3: CASSTPWTEGQFF
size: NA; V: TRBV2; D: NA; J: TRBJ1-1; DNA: TGTGCCAGCAGGCAAGGGGGGGGAATGAACACTGAAGCTTTCTTT; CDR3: CASRQGGGMNTEAFF
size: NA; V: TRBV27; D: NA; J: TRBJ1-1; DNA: TGTGCCAGCAGTTCAGGGTCGGGCACTGAAGCTTTCTTT; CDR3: CASSSGSGTEAFF
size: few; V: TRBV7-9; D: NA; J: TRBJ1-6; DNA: TGTGCCAGCACCCCGGGACTTTCTAATTCACCCCTCCACTTT; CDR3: CASTPGLSNSPLHF
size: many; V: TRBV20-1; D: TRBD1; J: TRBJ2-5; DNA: TGCAGTGCTAACAGGGGGTACCTGTTACATGAGCAGTACTTC; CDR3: CSANRGYLLHEQYF
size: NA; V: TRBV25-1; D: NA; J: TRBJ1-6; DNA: TGTGCCAGCAGTTCACCGGGAAATAATTCACCCCTCCACTTT; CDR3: CASSSPGNNSPLHF
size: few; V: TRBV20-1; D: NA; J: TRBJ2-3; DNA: TGCAGCGCTTTCTATAGTTATACAGATACGCAGTATTTT; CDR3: CSAFYSYTDTQYF
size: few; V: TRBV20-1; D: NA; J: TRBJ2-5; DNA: TGCAGTGGGCGACAGAAAGAGACCCAGTACTTC; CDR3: CSGRQKETQYF
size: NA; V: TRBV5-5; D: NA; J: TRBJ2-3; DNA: TGTGCCAGCAGCTTGTGGACAGAAGATACGCAGTATTTT; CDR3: CASSLWTEDTQYF
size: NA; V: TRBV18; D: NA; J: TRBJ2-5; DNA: TGTGCCAGCTCACCGGGGAATGGCCATGAGCAGTACTTC; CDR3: CASSPGNGHEQYF
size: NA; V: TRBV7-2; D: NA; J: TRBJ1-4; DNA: TGTGCCAGCAGCGCGCGAATAGCCCCCGAAAAACTGTTTTTT; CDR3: CASSARIAPEKLFF
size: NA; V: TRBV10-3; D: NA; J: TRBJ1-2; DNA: TGTGCCATCAGTGACCGGGACACAGATAACTATGGCTACACCTTC; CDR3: CAISDRDTDNYGYTF
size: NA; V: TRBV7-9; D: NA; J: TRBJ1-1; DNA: TGTGCCAGCAGCTTAGTGATCGGTTTGGGCAGGGGTGTTGAAAACACTGAAGCTTTCTTT; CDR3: CASSLVIGLGRGVENTEAFF
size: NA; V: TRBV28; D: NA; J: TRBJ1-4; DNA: TGTGCCAGCAGCCTGGGATCCGGCGAGAATGAAAAGCTGTTTTTT; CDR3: CASSLGSGENEKLFF
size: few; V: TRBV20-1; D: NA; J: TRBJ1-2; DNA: TGCAGTGCTAGATCCTCGACCTATGGCTACACCTTC; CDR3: CSARSSTYGYTF
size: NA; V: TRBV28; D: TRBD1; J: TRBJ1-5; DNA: TGTGCCAGCAGTCGTATCGGACAGGGAAATCAGCCCCAGCATTTT; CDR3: CASSRIGQGNQPQHF
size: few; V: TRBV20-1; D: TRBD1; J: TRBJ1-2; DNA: TGCAGTGCTAGAGATACGAGACAGGGGGATTGCTACACCTTC; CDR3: CSARDTRQGDCYTF
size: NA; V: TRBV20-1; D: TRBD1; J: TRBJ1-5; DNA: TGCAGTGCTCGCCGGGTCGGGGACAGGGGTTATAGCAATCAGCCCCAGCATTTT; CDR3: CSARRVGDRGYSNQPQHF
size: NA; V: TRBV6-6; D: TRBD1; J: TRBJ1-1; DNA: TGTGCCAGCAGGAAAACACAGGGGACGAGCACTGAAGCTTTCTTT; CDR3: CASRKTQGTSTEAFF
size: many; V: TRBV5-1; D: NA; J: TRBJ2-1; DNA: TGCGCCAGCAGCTTGGGCGGGCCCAGCTCCTACAATGAGCAGTTCTTC; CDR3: CASSLGGPSSYNEQFF
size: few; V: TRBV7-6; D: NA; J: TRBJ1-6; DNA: TGTGCCAGCAGCTTAGGGAGTGGGGAAGCCTATAATTCACCCCTCCACTTT; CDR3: CASSLGSGEAYNSPLHF
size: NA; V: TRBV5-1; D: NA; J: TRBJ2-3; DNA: TGCGCCAGCACCAGGGGCGGGTCTAGCACAGATACGCAGTATTTT; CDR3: CASTRGGSSTDTQYF
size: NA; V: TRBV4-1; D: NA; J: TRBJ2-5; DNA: TGCGCCAGCAGCCAAGGTTCCGGGGAGGACCAAGAGACCCAGTACTTC; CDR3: CASSQGSGEDQETQYF
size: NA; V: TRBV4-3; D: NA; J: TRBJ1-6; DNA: TGCGCCAGCAGCCAAGATCTTTATCGGGGTAGCTCCTATAATTCACCCCTCCACTTT; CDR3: CASSQDLYRGSSYNSPLHF
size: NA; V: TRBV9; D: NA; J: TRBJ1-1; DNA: TGTGCCAGCAGCGAAAGTAGCGGGAGTGGGATGAACACTGAAGCTTTCTTT; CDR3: CASSESSGSGMNTEAFF
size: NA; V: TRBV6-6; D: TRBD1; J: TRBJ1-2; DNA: TGTGCCAGCAGTTACGGCGACAGGGGATTCTCTGGCTACACCTTC; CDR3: CASSYGDRGFSGYTF
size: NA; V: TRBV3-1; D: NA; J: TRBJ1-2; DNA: TGTGCCAGCAGCCTCGCTCTGAGGGGCGATGGCTGCACCTTC; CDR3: CASSLALRGDGCTF